The text below deals with one T cell receptor beta chain. This receptor's antigen is unknown. The input lacks base qualities; no much larger clone sits a single base away. The sample comes from a study of shared clonotypes between healthy human individuals (dated by TCRdb to 2019 to 2021). General notes on the study: The cohort included a few men and a couple of women between 18 and 49 years of age. Each donor's leukapheresis produced roughly between roughly 0.9 and 8.9 billion PBMCs. For each donor, CD4 naive and CD4 memory were each given three plates, CD8 naive was given two plates, and CD8 memory was given one plate. To estimate repertoire size and how much clonotype sharing occurs between individuals, the study deeply sequenced the blood TCR repertoires of 5 or 6 healthy adults. Different laboratories and diverse techniques were used to prepare libraries and sequence TCR repertoires, to increase sequencing depth and limit assay-specific biases.

Summary of the overall study and its limitations: Incomplete sequencing was indicated by rarefaction of sorted-subset datasets, despite the large sequencing depth. Naive subsets generally had larger estimated clonotype richness than memory subsets did. When a handful of donors were compared, the shared fraction of clonotypes was 5% to 6.5% for naive CD4, about 4% for naive CD8, more than 2% for memory CD4, and 0.35% to 0.4% for memory CD8. The small number of donors limited the genetic and exposure-history diversity represented. Clonotypes shared by all four sorted-subset donors showed higher generation probabilities than non-shared clonotypes. Sampling was restricted to blood, and TCR repertoires in tissues likely differ from the TCR repertoires found in blood. Pairwise subsampling led to the expectation that sequencing depth would affect the degree of clonotype sharing among donors.

The donors were healthy, HIV-negative adults with no recently reported acute infections or vaccinations. Only Caucasian adults living in Nashville, Tennessee, USA were represented among the donors. CD4+ T cells were enriched by magnetic negative selection; naive cells were then positively selected on CD45RA, and the negative fraction formed the memory subset. Blood was obtained by leukapheresis, after which PBMCs were separated by Ficoll-Histopaque density gradient centrifugation and cryopreserved in liquid nitrogen vapor phase. Analytical flow cytometry was used to check the purity and quantity of every magnetically sorted T cell population. Genomic DNA was isolated from every sorted fraction and measured by UV absorbance on a Nanodrop 2000c. Using the deep immunoSEQ assay, multiplex PCR amplified TCR CDR3 regions from genomic DNA. Genomic DNA extracted from each cell subset was distributed evenly over all wells of several immunoSEQ 96-well plates, and each plate served as one replicate. For sorted subsets, about 0.2 ug genomic DNA, equal to 25,000 to 35,000 T cell genomes, was loaded into each replicate PCR. Purified libraries were quantified with a Qubit 3.0 fluorometer, sized on a Bioanalyzer 2100, and re-quantified with the KAPA Library Quantification kit. Every immunoSEQ 96-well plate was sequenced on a dedicated single-read 150-cycle Illumina NextSeq 550 flow cell. The paper's data handling went like this. The immunoSEQ output contained only junctional sequences without quality scores, so filtering could not match that applied to full-length reads. Sequences were annotated with PyIR, a Python wrapper for IgBLAST v1.9, and V/J genes and CDR3 were assigned using IMGT germline references. Reads with weak V/J assignments (E-value above 1e-6), missing CDR3, stop codons, out-of-frame junctions, or ambiguous translated residues were removed. V3J clonotypes were defined as sequences sharing an identical inferred V gene, J gene, and CDR3 amino acid sequence. To compute the percentage overlap between repertoires, the number of shared unique clonotypes was divided by the size of the smaller repertoire. Richness of each repertoire was evaluated using RTK rarefaction, the Chao1 estimator, and Recon v2.1 estimates of unobserved clonotypes. Generation probabilities were computed with OLGA for all TCRbeta clonotypes obtained by the gDNA method from several donors. Here the immuneACCESS table is served through TCRdb, limited to in-frame sequences with V and J called. Missing clones are a known gap in these copies; in checked studies unresolved V genes cover under half, and the rest lacks a known reason. That table is the source of V, J and clone size, and D and trimming were worked out from the DNA. The sample contains about 2.5 million clones, under 95% of them found a single time. In total, the top ten clones hold 0.37% of the sample.

The germline V gene (reference sequence) gives CDR1 as LNHNV and CDR2 as YYDKDF. V is cut by 3 bases and J by 0 bases, and the space between the germline ends is 15 bases. There are 18 amino acids in the CDR3, from cysteine to phenylalanine inclusive. The retained sequence is limited to the CDR3, 54 bases, with the frame set at the first base. The clonotype originates from a man younger than 35 in good health. Some clones in this sample may be carry-over from other donors' samples. The chain couples TRBV15 to TRBJ2-6, with the D gene tentatively TRBD1 or TRBD2, based on 5 matching bases in each. Sequencing was carried out using naive CD4+ T cells from PBMCs. The cell subset or site label here, explained by the study, means: CD45RA+ positively selected. The CDR3 region: CATSSILSGTSGANVLTF. The nucleotides read TGTGCCACCAGCAGTATTCTGTCAGGGACCTCTGGGGCCAACGTCCTGACTTTC.